This T cell receptor beta chain was recovered during a study of prognosis after radiotherapy for stage I lung cancer (dated by TCRdb to the early 2020s). For the study in its entirety: Between early 2018 and 2019, around 19 stage I NSCLC patients were enrolled in Nanjing, China. In every patient, SBRT was given without any concurrent therapy. Ages in the cohort of about a dozen men and about six women ranged from roughly 50 to 90 years, with a median of 74. Using image-guided IMRT or VMAT, SBRT was delivered in 3 to 5 fractions at a biologically effective dose of at least 100 Gy. All patients were considered medically inoperable, owing to comorbidities in more than 10 and refusal of surgery in about seven. After SBRT, distant metastases developed in about 20% of the 19 patients at a median of around 7 months, while the remaining 15 patients had no significant progression. Tumor histology was squamous cell carcinoma in six or seven patients and adenocarcinoma in roughly 12. The study took one blood sample before SBRT and one after SBRT from each of roughly 20 patients and sequenced all 40 or so samples. Oligometastatic NSCLC after surgical resection of the primary tumor was present in a handful of patients, while newly diagnosed primary stage I lung tumors were present in 14 to 15. The study profiled peripheral blood TCR beta repertoires from stage I NSCLC patients before and after stereotactic body radiotherapy and related them to distant failure. Paper-wide results and their limitations: TRBV and TRBJ usage frequencies reportedly differed by metastasis status, in two V genes at baseline and in eight or nine V and two J genes after SBRT. Post-SBRT Shannon entropy and its change from baseline were lower in patients who developed distant metastases; baseline Shannon entropy was not associated with metastases. The study was limited by its small cohort and short follow-up, and the findings require independent validation. All reported P values were unadjusted for multiple comparisons. No determination of tumor specificity was made for expanded TCR clones. After SBRT, the number of unique TCR clones decreased (median roughly 10,000 before versus 6,861 after; Wilcoxon paired P=0.011).

There are many counts of this clonotype. Its antigen is not yet known. The sample holds no much larger clone one base away, and base qualities are not on file. Two rounds of multiplex PCR on genomic DNA were used to amplify the TCR beta CDR3 region. In the first PCR round, primers specific to each TRBV and TRBJ gene were used, and the primer sequences were filed in Chinese patent CN105087789A. The second PCR round used universal primers. The Roche High Pure PCR Template Preparation Kit was used to extract genomic DNA from frozen PBMCs. The libraries underwent paired-end sequencing with 151 bp reads on an Illumina HiSeq 3000. On the authors' methods: CutAdapt was used to discard raw reads that did not contain the multiplex PCR primer sequences. High-quality paired reads were merged into contigs with PEAR. TRB V, D and J gene segments were assigned to each contig with MiXCR by alignment to reference sequences. CDR3 sequences were clustered by base quality and sequence similarity to remove sequencing errors. Shannon entropy normalized by the natural log of productive TCR sequence number was used as the measure of diversity. One minus Shannon entropy divided by the natural log of the number of unique clonotypes was used as the definition of clonality. The Youden index of ROC curves was used to select progression-free survival cut-offs for repertoire metrics, and analyses were performed in R 3.5.3. TCRdb reprocessed the public reads (quality trimming at Q25 with fastp, clone calling with MiXCR) and kept in-frame beta chains. Rows with one shared CDR3 protein collapse into an entry with the most common genes and DNA. Here the V and J calls rest on TCRdb's processing, not on the authors' analysis. The sample contains some 23,000 distinct CDR3 sequences, 40% of them found a single time. The top ten constitute about a fifth of the sample.

From the cysteine through the phenylalanine, the CDR3 covers 15 amino acids. Only the CDR3 part of the read is kept: 45 bases, read in frame from the first base. V loses 2 bases, J loses 2 bases, and the germline ends lie 14 bases apart. CDR1 SGHRS and CDR2 YFSETQ were looked up in the germline V gene. All patients had node-negative disease on CT and PET/CT, and none had a history of other malignancies or had previously received chemotherapy or radiotherapy. At each of two time points, roughly 5.7 milliliters of peripheral venous blood were collected into EDTA tubes. PBMCs were isolated by Ficoll-Paque Plus density-gradient centrifugation. Right after collection, samples were placed at -80 degrees C and kept there until analysis.

This TCR derives from a donor aged 50 or older with non-small cell lung cancer. Sequenced material: PBMCs, taken before or after stereotactic body radiation therapy (not recorded which). Recombination joined TRBV5-1 with TRBJ2-7; matching of 6 bases hints at TRBD1 as the D gene. CDR3 reads: CASSLSSPGAYEQYF. The nucleotide sequence reads as follows: TGCGCCAGCAGCTTATCGTCGCCAGGGGCCTACGAGCAGTACTTC.